The following is a T cell receptor (beta chain) sequence with its context. Its antigen is unknown. TCR alpha and TCR beta cDNA libraries carrying sample barcodes and UMIs were produced by 5'RACE using constant-segment primers. One entry per CDR3 protein results from TCRdb running MiXCR on the 5' RACE reads. The sample contains hundreds of thousands of distinct CDR3 sequences, just under 20% of which appear only once. This specimen belongs to a study of T-cell memory formation after mild COVID-19. Per the germline V gene, CDR1 is LNHDA and CDR2 is SQIVND (reference sequence). The length of the CDR3 is 15 residues. Trimming shortened V by 5 bases and J by 7 bases, and 18 bases separated the two germline ends. General study points: Largely, contracting CD4+ clones fell within CM and EM, and contracting CD8+ clones within EMRA.

Sequencing was done on a sample of PBMCs or a T cell subset sorted from them (not recorded which). The chain employs TRBV19 and TRBJ1-5; possibly TRBD1 for D (5 bases). This TCR was sampled from a man aged 18-30 years who had mild COVID-19 (a few samples of this study predate the infection). Cell type and time point are not known. CDR3 sequence reads: CASSPWGGSGQPQHF. In DNA form, the CDR3 reads TGTGCCAGTAGTCCCTGGGGGGGAAGCGGCCAGCCCCAGCATTTT. The complete variable domain, with remaining parts taken from reference TRBV19 and TRBJ1-5, reads DGGITQSPKYLFRKEGQNVTLSCEQNLNHDAMYWYRQDPGQGLRLIYYSQIVNDFQKGDIAEGYSVSREKKESFPLTVTSAQKNPTAFYLCASSPWGGSGQPQHFGDGTRLSIL.